The clone carrying this TCR beta chain was counted a few times. Only in-frame clones appear in the TCRdb table, and some are missing; sequencing was by immunoSEQ multiplex PCR. This sample has roughly 30,000 clones; 85% to 95% occur once, and the top ten carry roughly 0.4%. This CDR3 has 15 amino acids. Germline V gene data show CDR1 as SGHNT and CDR2 as YYREEE (reference sequence). V was clipped by 4 bases and J by 3 bases; unmatched bases: 7. This sample is drawn from a study of T cell changes during pregnancy in multiple sclerosis. This chain uses TRBV5-4 with TRBJ1-1; 9 bases map to TRBD1. The sequencing used CD4+ T cells from peripheral blood mononuclear cells, collected in the second trimester of pregnancy. The origin of this receptor is a female donor with multiple sclerosis, enrolled in a pregnancy study. The CDR3 protein is CASSPRTGADTEAFF. CDR3 nucleotide sequence: TGTGCCAGCAGCCCTCGGACAGGGGCCGACACTGAAGCTTTCTTT.